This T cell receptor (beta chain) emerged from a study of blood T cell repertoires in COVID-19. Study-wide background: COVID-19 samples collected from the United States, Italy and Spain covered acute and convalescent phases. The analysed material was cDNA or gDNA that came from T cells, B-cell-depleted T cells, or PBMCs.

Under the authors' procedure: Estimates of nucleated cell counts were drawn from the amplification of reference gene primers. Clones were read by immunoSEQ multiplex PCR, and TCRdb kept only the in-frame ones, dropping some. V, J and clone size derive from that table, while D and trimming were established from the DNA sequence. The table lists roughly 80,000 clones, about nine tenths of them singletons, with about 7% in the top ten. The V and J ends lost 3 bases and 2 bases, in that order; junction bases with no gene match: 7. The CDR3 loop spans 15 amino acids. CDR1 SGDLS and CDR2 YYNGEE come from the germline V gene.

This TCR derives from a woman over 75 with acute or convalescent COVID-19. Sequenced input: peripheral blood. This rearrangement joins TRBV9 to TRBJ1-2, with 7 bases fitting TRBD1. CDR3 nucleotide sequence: TGTGCCAGCAGCGATTTGACAGGGTCGAACTATGGCTACACCTTC. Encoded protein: CASSDLTGSNYGYTF.